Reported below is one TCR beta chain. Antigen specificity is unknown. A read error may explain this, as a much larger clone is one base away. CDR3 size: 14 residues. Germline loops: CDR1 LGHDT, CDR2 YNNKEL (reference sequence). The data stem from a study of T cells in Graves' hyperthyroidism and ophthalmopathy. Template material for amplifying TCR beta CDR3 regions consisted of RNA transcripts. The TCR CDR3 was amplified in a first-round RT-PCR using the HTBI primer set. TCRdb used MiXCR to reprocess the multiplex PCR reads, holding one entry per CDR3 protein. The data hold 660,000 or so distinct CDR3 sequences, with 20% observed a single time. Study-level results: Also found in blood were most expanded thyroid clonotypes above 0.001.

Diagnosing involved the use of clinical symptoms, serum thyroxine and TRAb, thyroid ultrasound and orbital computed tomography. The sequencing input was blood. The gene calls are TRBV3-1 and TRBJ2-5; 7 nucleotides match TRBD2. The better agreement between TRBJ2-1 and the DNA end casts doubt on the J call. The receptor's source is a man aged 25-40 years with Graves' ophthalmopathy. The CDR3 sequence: CASSLVAGGETQFF. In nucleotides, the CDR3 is TGTGCCAGCAGCCTCGTAGCGGGCGGGGAGACCCAGTTCTTC.